This T cell receptor (beta chain) was recorded in a study of control samples from healthy donors and cancer patients. This clone was seen just once. The data were produced by immunoSEQ multiplex PCR, yet TCRdb's version contains in-frame clones alone and is incomplete. This table has approximately 49,000 clones, approximately 83% appearing once. Trimming cost V 7 bases and J 2 bases; bases outside gene matches: 5. This CDR3 region has 15 residues. Germline lookup yields CDR1 LNHDA and CDR2 SQIVND (reference sequence). The V and J genes are TRBV19 and TRBJ2-1, with 10 bases matching TRBD2. The receptor was derived from a woman between 45 and 65 years old with lung cancer. Specimen: PBMCs. CDR3 nucleotide sequence: TGTGCCAGTACCAATAGCGGGGGGACCTACAATGAGCAGTTCTTC. This sequence encodes CASTNSGGTYNEQFF.